A single sample is the source of the 21 T cell receptor beta chains below, sequenced in a study of CD8+CD57+ T cells in acquired aplastic anemia. Profiles of TCR beta VDJ and CDR3 were generated from a genomic DNA template. TCRdb used MiXCR to reprocess the reads, holding one entry per CDR3 protein. The repertoire holds 200,000 to 250,000 distinct CDR3 sequences, with roughly 35% as singletons. Sample: sorted CD4+, CD8+, or CD8+CD57+ T cells (not recorded which) from PBMCs. These receptors all stem from a human donor in good health, serving as a control.

This clonotype was seen many times. In DNA form, the CDR3 reads TGCAGTGCTAGAGACTTGTCTAGCACAGATACGCAGTATTTT. It translates to CSARDLSSTDTQYF. The chain has TRBV20-1 and TRBJ2-3, with D unresolved. With 0 bases removed from V and 0 bases from J, the gap between germline ends came to 7 bases. This CDR3 contains 14 residues. Germline lookup yields CDR1 DFQATT and CDR2 SNEGSKA (reference sequence).

The sample holds many counts of this clonotype. The chain employs TRBV25-1 and TRBJ2-1; tentative D call: TRBD1 (5 bases). The CDR3 length is 14 residues. The germline V gene encodes CDR1 MGHDK and CDR2 SYGVNS. Trimming cost V 4 bases and J 1 base, with 8 bases left between them. CDR3 protein: CASSAQGSYNEQFF. The CDR3 DNA sequence: TGTGCCAGCAGTGCCCAGGGTTCCTACAATGAGCAGTTCTTC.

V is TRBV19 and J is TRBJ2-2; 10 bases are shared with TRBD2. The germline CDR1 and CDR2 sequences are LNHDA and SQIVND (reference sequence). The J segment lost 6 bases and the V segment lost 7 bases, leaving 11 bases of the junction unmatched. The CDR3 totals 16 residues. The CDR3 region has the DNA TGTGCCAGTAAGCGTTCCGGGACTAGCGAATCCGGGGAGCTGTTTTTT. Its protein product is CASKRSGTSESGELFF.

A note on this clonotype: Germline and junction disagree at one end, which may indicate a read error. This chain connects TRBV4-1 to TRBJ1-3, with a possible D match to TRBD1 (6 bases). In germline, CDR1 is MGHRA, CDR2 YSYEKL. The CDR3 is made up of 19 amino acids. CDR3 residues: CASSQDRLGPPGQANTTYF. The CDR3 DNA reads TGCGCCAGCAGCCAAGACCGCCTGGGACCCCCGGGACAAGCAAACACCACATATTTT.

This clonotype was seen repeatedly, ten times or more. The CDR3 region has the DNA TGTGCCAGCAGTGAAGCGTGGTATCGGGGTTTTGGGTACGGAGGCGGCTACACCTTC. Protein sequence: CASSEAWYRGFGYGGGYTF. The V gene is TRBV2, the J gene TRBJ1-2; D remains ambiguous. Germline values: CDR1 SNHLY, CDR2 FYNNEI. Trimming removed 0 bases at V and 8 bases at J, with 28 bases between. The CDR3 is 19 residues long.

The chain recombines TRBV3-1 with TRBJ1-2; D call uncertain. This CDR3 is built from 18 residues. Germline values: CDR1 LGHDT, CDR2 YNNKEL (reference sequence). Trimming pared 4 bases from V and 9 bases from J, leaving 30 bases between. This CDR3 reads CASSPNRWGGFFPRSYTF. The DNA of the CDR3 is TGTGCCAGCAGCCCTAACCGGTGGGGAGGTTTCTTTCCCCGGAGCTACACCTTC.

Many counts were recorded for this clonotype. The chain links TRBV20-1 to TRBJ2-7; 8 nucleotides line up with TRBD2. The CDR3 is 15 amino acids. The trim removed 7 bases at V and 5 bases at J, leaving 16 bases unmatched. CDR1 DFQATT and CDR2 SNEGSKA come from the germline V gene (reference sequence). The CDR3, as DNA: TGCAGTGTCCCACTGCGGCTAGCGGGTGGCCACGAGCAGTACTTC. The encoded protein is CSVPLRLAGGHEQYF.

The sample holds many counts of this clonotype. This chain joins TRBV7-9 and TRBJ2-7, with 8 bases fitting TRBD2. Germline CDR1 SEHNR, CDR2 FQNEAQ (reference sequence). Unmatched junction bases numbered 8, after V lost 1 base and J lost 6 bases. The CDR3 totals 15 residues. CDR3 sequence reads: CASSLVLGGAGEQYF. The DNA for the CDR3 is TGTGCCAGCAGCTTAGTCCTCGGGGGGGCAGGCGAGCAGTACTTC. The complete variable domain, with remaining parts taken from reference TRBV7-9 and TRBJ2-7, reads DTGVSQNPRHKITKRGQNVTFRCDPISEHNRLYWYRQTLGQGPEFLTYFQNEAQLEKSRLLSDRFSAERPKGSFSTLEIQRTEQGDSAMYLCASSLVLGGAGEQYFGPGTRLTVT.

Notes on this clonotype: This sequence may be a read error, since a much larger clone differs from it by one base. This sequence joins TRBV11-2 and TRBJ1-1; 7 nucleotides match TRBD1. Germline loops: CDR1 SGHAT, CDR2 FQNNGV. This CDR3 has 13 amino acids. This CDR3 reads CASSRIGGTGAFF. DNA for the CDR3: TGTGCCAGCAGCCGCATAGGGGGCACTGGAGCTTTCTTT.

The J gene is TRBJ2-7, the V gene TRBV6-5, with D maybe TRBD1 (6 bases). CDR3 length equals 14 residues. With 3 bases removed from V and 3 bases from J, the gap between germline ends came to 12 bases. In germline, CDR1 is MNHEY, CDR2 SVGAGI. The CDR3 nucleotides read TGTGCCAGCAGTTATGGCTTGACAGGCTACGAGCAGTACTTC. Amino acid sequence: CASSYGLTGYEQYF.

In this sample, this clonotype turned up many times. The chain couples TRBV7-9 to TRBJ1-1; D uncertain. The germline V gene encodes CDR1 SEHNR and CDR2 FQNEAQ (reference sequence). V dropped 5 bases and J dropped 4 bases, with 11 bases sitting between them. The length of the CDR3 is 13 residues. In nucleotides, the CDR3 is TGTGCCAGCAGCCGCGGACTGATCACTGAAGCTTTCTTT. This encodes CASSRGLITEAFF.

This clonotype appeared a few times. V usage is TRBV5-1 and J usage is TRBJ2-1; TRBD2 aligns across 10 bases. The V gene's germline CDR1 is SGHRS and CDR2 YFSETQ. The CDR3 totals 17 residues. V lost 0 bases, J lost 8 bases, and 11 bases stayed unmatched. The CDR3: CASSLDPSGSGTYEQFF. The CDR3 coding sequence is TGCGCCAGCAGCTTGGATCCTAGCGGGAGTGGTACCTATGAGCAGTTCTTC.

This clonotype was observed a few times. Lacking the conserved final phenylalanine or tryptophan, this CDR3 likely reflects a read error. The chain has TRBV20-1 and TRBJ1-1; D perhaps matches TRBD1 (6 bases). The V end was cut by 2 bases, the J end by 11 bases, with 15 bases between. Germline CDR1 is DFQATT and CDR2 is SNEGSKA (reference sequence). This CDR3 spans 12 amino acids. The CDR3 bases are TGCAGTGCTAGAAATCGGGGGGCGGGCGCTTTCTCT. It specifies CSARNRGAGAFS.

V and J are TRBV27 and TRBJ1-6; D not resolved. The CDR3 sequence is 14 residues long. Per germline, CDR1 MNHEY and CDR2 SMNVEV (reference sequence). The germline V and J ends were trimmed by 2 bases and 11 bases, with 13 bases remaining between them. CDR3 protein: CASSLTGLGPPLHF. The DNA for the CDR3 is TGTGCCAGCAGTTTAACCGGGTTAGGTCCACCCCTCCACTTT.

This clonotype was detected only a few times. CDR3 sequence reads: CASSVGQGANGYTF. The DNA of the CDR3 is TGTGCCAGCAGTGTAGGGCAGGGGGCAAATGGCTACACCTTC. V usage is TRBV6-1 and J usage is TRBJ1-2; 8 bases line up with TRBD1. Germline V CDR1 and CDR2: MNHNS, SASEGT. V was pared by 4 bases and J by 6 bases, with 7 bases of the junction left unmatched. The CDR3 has 14 amino acids.

This clonotype has a single count. A much larger clone differs from this one at a single base, so this may be a read error. V and J are TRBV19 and TRBJ2-3, with D perhaps TRBD2 (5 bases). The germline V and J ends were trimmed by 8 bases and 4 bases, with 19 bases remaining between them. The CDR3 is 15 amino acids. The V gene's germline CDR1 is LNHDA and CDR2 SQIVND (reference sequence). The CDR3: CASGNKGLGADTQYF. The CDR3 bases are TGTGCCAGTGGTAACAAAGGACTCGGGGCAGATACGCAGTATTTT.

The chain employs TRBV2 and TRBJ1-2, with D tentatively TRBD1 (6 bases). V was clipped by 1 base and J by 6 bases, with 9 bases between them. The germline gives CDR1 SNHLY, CDR2 FYNNEI. This CDR3 has 13 amino acids. CDR3 in amino acids: CASSEGTVNGYTF. Written as DNA, the CDR3 is TGTGCCAGCAGTGAAGGGACAGTAAATGGCTACACCTTC.

This clonotype was seen at least ten times. The rearrangement uses TRBV6-1 and TRBJ1-2, with 12 bases fitting TRBD1. The CDR3 is 15 amino acids. Germline loops: CDR1 MNHNS, CDR2 SASEGT. V lost 6 bases, J lost 8 bases, and 10 bases stayed unmatched. CDR3: CASRPKGQGAQGYTF. The DNA of the CDR3 is TGTGCCAGCAGGCCGAAGGGACAGGGGGCGCAAGGCTACACCTTC.

This clonotype was found many times. The chain uses TRBV7-9 and TRBJ1-2; 8 nucleotides align to TRBD1. V trimming: 3 bases; J trimming: 6 bases; junction bases outside the gene matches: 15. The CDR3 is 17 residues long. Germline values: CDR1 SEHNR, CDR2 FQNEAQ (reference sequence). The CDR3 loop is CASSLTTSGQGLNGYTF. The CDR3 coding sequence is TGTGCCAGCAGCTTGACCACGAGCGGACAGGGACTGAATGGCTACACCTTC.

The gene calls are TRBV19 and TRBJ1-1, with D possibly matching TRBD1 (6 bases). There are 14 residues in the CDR3. CDR1 is LNHDA and CDR2 is SQIVND in the germline V gene (reference sequence). V was cut by 5 bases and J by 8 bases, with 18 bases left in between. CDR3 region: CASSLLGGSKEAFF. The CDR3 DNA reads TGTGCCAGTAGTCTTCTCGGGGGCTCGAAGGAAGCTTTCTTT.

The rearrangement joins TRBV7-2 to TRBJ1-2; D not certain. Trimming left V 5 bases short and J 5 bases short, with 12 bases between. CDR3 length: 13 residues. Germline CDR1 reads SGHTA; CDR2 reads FQGNSA. In nucleotides, the CDR3 is TGTGCCAGCAGCACCAGGACGGAGTATGGCTACACCTTC. Protein: CASSTRTEYGYTF.